This T cell receptor (beta chain) was found in a study of blood T cell repertoires in COVID-19. In the study overall: Researchers got acute and convalescent COVID-19 samples from the United States, Italy and Spain.

Source study methods: Nucleated cell counts were estimated from reference gene primer amplification. Assay: immunoSEQ multiplex PCR; the TCRdb copy retains only in-frame clones and omits some. V, J and clone size derive from that table, while D and trimming were established from the DNA sequence. The sample consists of approximately 220,000 clones, 70% to 90% of them appearing once. Participant age was roughly 18 to 100 years, and participants resided in about two dozen US areas. Donors were grouped by their self-reported clinical history. Trimming removed 3 bases at V and 6 bases at J, with 13 bases between. This CDR3 contains 14 residues. From germline, CDR1 is SGHNT and CDR2 YYREEE (reference sequence).

The chain is built from TRBV5-4 and TRBJ2-1, with a possible D match to TRBD2 (6 bases). This sequence was found in a woman in her thirties or forties with acute COVID-19. Sequences were obtained from PBMCs or T cells enriched from blood (not recorded which). The CDR3 region has the DNA TGTGCCAGCAGCTCGGAACTAGCAATCAATGAGCAGTTCTTC. This codes for CASSSELAINEQFF.